The TCR beta chain under discussion was sequenced for a study of blood T cell repertoires in COVID-19. Overall study context: Some COVID-19 samples were acute and others convalescent; all came from the United States, Italy and Spain. Sources were T cells, B-cell-depleted T cells, or PBMCs; the material itself was cDNA or gDNA.

Study processing details: How many nucleated cells were present was estimated from reference gene primer amplification. This table comes from immunoSEQ multiplex PCR, and its TCRdb copy is limited to in-frame clones, with some not included. V and J calls and clone size are copied from that table; D and trimming were computed from the DNA. Of over 200,000 clones in the sample, 87% were seen once. Input material: peripheral blood. This clonotype was sampled from a woman between 18 and 30 years old who had recovered from COVID-19.

The CDR3 DNA reads TGTGCCAGCAGCTTAGGGACAAGCGGGAGCGGCCGCTACGAGCAGTACTTC. Translated, it gives CASSLGTSGSGRYEQYF. V gene TRBV7-6 combines with J gene TRBJ2-7, with 8 bases fitting TRBD2. Germline V lookup: CDR1 SGHVS, CDR2 FNYEAQ. J lost 3 bases, V lost 1 base, and 11 bases had no gene match. The CDR3 contains 17 residues.